The T cell receptor beta chain described here comes from a study of shared clonotypes between healthy human individuals. As for the study in general: Aged 18 to 49, the donors were two women and a few men. Overall study findings and caveats: The study's rarefaction showed incomplete sorted-subset sequencing despite large depth. Among a few donors, roughly 5% of naive CD4 clonotypes were found in common. A limitation of the genetic and exposure-history diversity represented arose from few donors.

The CDR3 has 17 amino acids. The trim removed 5 bases at V and 3 bases at J, leaving 12 bases unmatched. Per germline, CDR1 MNHEY and CDR2 SMNVEV (reference sequence). Remarks on this clone: What it binds is unknown.

Some clones are missing from TCRdb's copy, which holds only in-frame ones; the method was immunoSEQ multiplex PCR. The sample records 2 million to 2.5 million clones, about 95% being singletons. CD45RO-negative, CCR7-positively selected cells formed the naive CD8 fraction, excluding terminally differentiated effector memory CD45RA+ cells. Material: naive CD8+ T cells sorted from blood. The rearrangement uses TRBV27 and TRBJ2-2; 7 bases match TRBD1. The sequence was collected from a man younger than 35 in good health. CDR3 in amino acids: CASSMGLWDRDTGELFF. The CDR3 DNA sequence: TGTGCCAGCAGTATGGGCTTGTGGGACAGAGACACCGGGGAGCTGTTTTTT.